A single sample gave rise to the 21 T cell receptor beta chains below, sequenced in a study of blood T cell repertoires in COVID-19. Libraries were prepared by immunoSEQ multiplex PCR; TCRdb keeps only in-frame clonotypes and omits some of them. The profile shows hundreds of thousands of clones, about four fifths of them singletons. Input material: peripheral blood. The receptors originated from a middle-aged woman with active or convalescent COVID-19.

This clone was observed once. V is TRBV5-1 and J is TRBJ2-2; 9 bases fit TRBD1. The CDR3 is 17 residues long. With V trimmed by 0 bases and J by 4 bases, 7 bases remained unmatched. The germline gives CDR1 SGHRS, CDR2 YFSETQ. CDR3 in amino acids: CASSLAVDRGITGELFF. CDR3 sequence (DNA): TGCGCCAGCAGCTTGGCCGTCGACAGGGGGATCACCGGGGAGCTGTTTTTT. Together with reference TRBV5-1 and TRBJ2-2, the CDR3 gives the full variable domain: KAGVTQTPRYLIKTRGQQVTLSCSPISGHRSVSWYQQTPGQGLQFLFEYFSETQRNKGNFPGRFSGRQFSNSRSEMNVSTLELGDSALYLCASSLAVDRGITGELFFGEGSRLTVL.

The genes are TRBV19 and TRBJ1-5; TRBD1 matches at 7 bases. The germline gives CDR1 LNHDA, CDR2 SQIVND (reference sequence). V gave up 6 bases and J gave up 2 bases; unmatched junction bases: 7. The CDR3 covers 15 residues. This CDR3 reads CASRDRGGGNQPQHF. CDR3 nucleotides: TGTGCCAGTAGGGATCGAGGGGGCGGCAATCAGCCCCAGCATTTT.

V and J are TRBV7-9 and TRBJ2-1; weak D call: TRBD1 (6 bases). CDR3 length: 12 residues. V gave up 6 bases and J gave up 5 bases, with 8 bases separating them. Germline CDR1 reads SEHNR; CDR2 reads FQNEAQ (reference sequence). The CDR3 sequence is CASRGDNNEQFF. The DNA of the CDR3 is TGTGCCAGCAGAGGGGACAACAATGAGCAGTTCTTC.

The chain couples TRBV6-5 to TRBJ2-5, with a weak D call TRBD1 (6 bases). V gave up 5 bases and J gave up 5 bases, with 12 bases separating them. This CDR3 comprises 13 residues. Germline values: CDR1 MNHEY, CDR2 SVGAGI. CDR3 nucleotides: TGTGCCAGCAGTAACAGGGTCGGGGAGACCCAGTACTTC. It codes for CASSNRVGETQYF.

The gene calls are TRBV18 and TRBJ1-5, with no clear D. Germline V gives CDR1 KGHSH, CDR2 LQKENI. Between the trimmed V and J ends, which lost 2 bases and 4 bases, there was a span of 12 bases. CDR3 size: 15 residues. The CDR3 coding sequence is TGTGCCAGCTCACCAGTCGCGGAGGAGAATCAGCCCCAGCATTTT. The encoded protein is CASSPVAEENQPQHF.

V gene TRBV28 combines with J gene TRBJ2-7, with a possible D match to TRBD1 (6 bases). This CDR3 is built from 15 residues. Between the trimmed V and J ends, which lost 3 bases and 2 bases, there was a span of 14 bases. The germline V gene encodes CDR1 MDHEN and CDR2 SYDVKM. The CDR3 is CASSFPTQGPYEQYF. The CDR3 nucleotides are TGTGCCAGCAGTTTCCCTACACAGGGTCCCTACGAGCAGTACTTC. Full variable domain (rest looked up from reference TRBV28 and TRBJ2-7): DVKVTQSSRYLVKRTGEKVFLECVQDMDHENMFWYRQDPGLGLRLIYFSYDVKMKEKGDIPEGYSVSREKKERFSLILESASTNQTSMYLCASSFPTQGPYEQYFGPGTRLTVT.

The chain combines TRBV5-1 with TRBJ2-1; 11 bases fit TRBD2. From germline, CDR1 is SGHRS and CDR2 YFSETQ. V shed 0 bases and J 6 bases; nucleotides not matched to a gene: 11. The CDR3 runs 18 residues. The CDR3 region is CASSLAPPTSGTGNEQFF. DNA of the CDR3: TGCGCCAGCAGCTTGGCACCCCCGACTAGCGGGACAGGCAATGAGCAGTTCTTC. Full variable domain (missing parts from reference TRBV5-1 and TRBJ2-1): KAGVTQTPRYLIKTRGQQVTLSCSPISGHRSVSWYQQTPGQGLQFLFEYFSETQRNKGNFPGRFSGRQFSNSRSEMNVSTLELGDSALYLCASSLAPPTSGTGNEQFFGPGTRLTVL.

A note on this clone: Other DNA sequences from this sample encode an identical CDR3 as well. The gene calls are TRBV19 and TRBJ2-7, with 9 bases matching TRBD1. Germline V gene sequence: CDR1 LNHDA, CDR2 SQIVND (reference sequence). The CDR3 totals 14 residues. Losses at the gene ends were 3 bases for V and 4 bases for J; bases not matched to a gene: 4. DNA for the CDR3: TGTGCCAGTAGTATCGGGACAGGGTCTTACGAGCAGTACTTC. As protein: CASSIGTGSYEQYF.

On this clone itself: Other DNA sequences of this sample code for an identical CDR3. This rearrangement joins TRBV4-1 to TRBJ1-1; D may be TRBD1 (6 bases). The germline V gene has CDR1 MGHRA and CDR2 YSYEKL. V lost 0 bases and J lost 0, with 11 bases in between. This CDR3 region has 16 residues. CDR3 residues: CASSQDRGVMNTEAFF. The CDR3 coding sequence is TGCGCCAGCAGCCAAGACAGGGGAGTAATGAACACTGAAGCTTTCTTT.

In its sample, this clone was seen a few times. The chain employs TRBV24-1 and TRBJ2-1; TRBD1 matches 7 bases. V lost 9 bases to trimming and J lost 3 bases; unmatched junction nucleotides: 13. Germline V gene sequence: CDR1 KGHDR, CDR2 SFDVKD. This CDR3 contains 16 residues. The CDR3 here is CATSKLGTEFYNEQFF. DNA of the CDR3: TGTGCCACCTCCAAACTCGGGACAGAATTCTACAATGAGCAGTTCTTC.

J is TRBJ1-5 and V is TRBV19; D uncertain. V was clipped by 4 bases and J by 9 bases, with 13 bases between them. The CDR3 contains 13 residues. Germline assignment: CDR1 LNHDA and CDR2 SQIVND (reference sequence). The CDR3 bases are TGTGCCAGTAGTACAGAGTTTCCATCGCCCCAGCATTTT. It codes for CASSTEFPSPQHF.

This chain connects TRBV7-2 to TRBJ2-3; a possible D gene is TRBD2 (5 bases). Germline CDR1 SGHTA, CDR2 FQGNSA. V was cut by 5 bases and J by 6 bases, with 15 bases left in between. This CDR3 is 14 amino acids long. The CDR3 protein is CASSHVGGADTQYF. The CDR3 DNA reads TGTGCCAGCAGCCACGTCGGAGGCGCGGATACGCAGTATTTT.

V and J are TRBV18 and TRBJ2-7; 11 bases are shared with TRBD2. The V and J ends lost 3 bases and 5 bases, in that order; junction bases with no gene match: 3. Germline assignment: CDR1 KGHSH and CDR2 LQKENI. This CDR3 has 14 residues. The CDR3 bases are TGTGCCAGCTCACCTACTAGCGGGGGCGACGAGCAGTACTTC. As protein: CASSPTSGGDEQYF.

The V and J genes are TRBV28 and TRBJ2-7; TRBD2 matches 9 bases. Trimming cost V 6 bases and J 9 bases; bases outside gene matches: 15. There are 15 residues in the CDR3. Germline CDR1 and CDR2: MDHEN and SYDVKM. CDR3 nucleotide sequence: TGTGCCAGCAGGACGCTTGGGACTAGCTCAGCGGGGCAGTACTTC. This encodes CASRTLGTSSAGQYF.

V is TRBV9 and J is TRBJ1-6; D is undetermined. The CDR3 extends over 14 amino acids. Germline V gives CDR1 SGDLS, CDR2 YYNGEE. Trimming cost V 4 bases and J 9 bases, with 14 bases left between them. CDR3 DNA: TGTGCCAGCAGCCCTCCGAATGAGGCTTCACCCCTCCACTTT. Amino acids: CASSPPNEASPLHF.

The gene calls are TRBV7-3 and TRBJ2-5, with 10 bases fitting TRBD1. Germline V gene data show CDR1 as SGHTA and CDR2 as FQGTGA. There are 14 residues in the CDR3. J was trimmed by 5 bases and V by 5 bases; bases with no gene match: 5. The CDR3: CASSRDRGVETQYF. In DNA form, the CDR3 reads TGTGCCAGCAGCCGGGACAGGGGAGTGGAGACCCAGTACTTC.

The table lists this clone with a few counts. This chain joins TRBV15 and TRBJ1-3, with D perhaps TRBD1 (5 bases). V was cut by 3 bases and J by 1 base, with 13 bases left in between. CDR3 length equals 16 residues. Germline V gene lookup returns CDR1 LNHNV and CDR2 YYDKDF (reference sequence). CDR3 DNA sequence: TGTGCCACCAGCAGGGGACTGTCACTGTCTGGAAACACCATATATTTT. Translated, it gives CATSRGLSLSGNTIYF.

The chain has TRBV5-4 and TRBJ1-2; D remains unclear. The germline V and J ends were trimmed by 3 bases and 7 bases, with 10 bases remaining between them. Germline CDR1 is SGHNT and CDR2 is YYREEE (reference sequence). The CDR3 runs 12 residues. CDR3 DNA sequence: TGTGCCAGCAGCTCGCCGCGAGGTGGCTACACCTTC. Protein product: CASSSPRGGYTF.

Concerning this clone itself: This CDR3 is also generated by other DNA sequences in the sample. J is TRBJ2-5 and V is TRBV7-2; 12 nucleotides agree with TRBD2. Germline loops: CDR1 SGHTA, CDR2 FQGNSA. Trimming cost V 5 bases and J 2 bases; bases outside gene matches: 3. This CDR3 region has 15 residues. CDR3 in amino acids: CASSRTSGVQETQYF. CDR3 DNA sequence: TGTGCCAGCAGCCGGACTAGCGGGGTTCAAGAGACCCAGTACTTC.

V is TRBV18 and J is TRBJ2-7, with TRBD2 matching over 9 bases. Germline V gene sequence: CDR1 KGHSH, CDR2 LQKENI. The CDR3 is made up of 17 amino acids. V lost 2 bases, J lost 0 bases, and 8 bases stayed unmatched. The CDR3 DNA sequence: TGTGCCAGCTCACCAAGGGTACTAGCGGGTATCTCCTACGAGCAGTACTTC. Its translation is CASSPRVLAGISYEQYF.

This sequence joins TRBV5-1 and TRBJ1-1; TRBD1 is a possible D gene (6 bases). Trimming took off 6 bases at V and 1 base at J, with 10 bases between the two ends. CDR1 and CDR2 from the germline V gene are SGHRS and YFSETQ. CDR3 length: 13 residues. The CDR3: CASTQGENTEAFF. DNA for the CDR3: TGCGCCAGCACACAGGGCGAGAACACTGAAGCTTTCTTT. Combining the CDR3 with reference TRBV5-1 and TRBJ1-1 gives the whole variable domain KAGVTQTPRYLIKTRGQQVTLSCSPISGHRSVSWYQQTPGQGLQFLFEYFSETQRNKGNFPGRFSGRQFSNSRSEMNVSTLELGDSALYLCASTQGENTEAFFGQGTRLTVV.